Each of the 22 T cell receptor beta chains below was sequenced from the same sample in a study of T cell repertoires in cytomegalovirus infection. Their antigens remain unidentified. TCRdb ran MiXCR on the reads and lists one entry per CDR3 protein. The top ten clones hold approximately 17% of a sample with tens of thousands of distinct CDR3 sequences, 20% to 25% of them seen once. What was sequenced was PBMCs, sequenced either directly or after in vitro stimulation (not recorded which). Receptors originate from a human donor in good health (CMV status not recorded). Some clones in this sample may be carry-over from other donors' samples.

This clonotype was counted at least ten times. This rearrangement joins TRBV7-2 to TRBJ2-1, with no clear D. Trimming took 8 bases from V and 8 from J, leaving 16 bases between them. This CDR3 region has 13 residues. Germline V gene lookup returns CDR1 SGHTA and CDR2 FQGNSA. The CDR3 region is CASGSPDGDEQFF. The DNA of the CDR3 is TGTGCCAGCGGTTCGCCTGATGGGGATGAGCAGTTCTTC.

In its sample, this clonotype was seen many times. CDR3 loop: CASSLVRKDTEAFF. CDR3 in DNA: TGTGCCAGCAGTTTAGTCCGGAAGGACACTGAAGCTTTCTTT. The genes are TRBV28 and TRBJ1-1; no clear D. In germline, CDR1 is MDHEN, CDR2 SYDVKM. V was trimmed by 2 bases and J by 3 bases, leaving 10 bases between them. CDR3 length: 14 amino acids. The full variable domain, with the rest looked up from reference TRBV28 and TRBJ1-1, is DVKVTQSSRYLVKRTGEKVFLECVQDMDHENMFWYRQDPGLGLRLIYFSYDVKMKEKGDIPEGYSVSREKKERFSLILESASTNQTSMYLCASSLVRKDTEAFFGQGTRLTVV.

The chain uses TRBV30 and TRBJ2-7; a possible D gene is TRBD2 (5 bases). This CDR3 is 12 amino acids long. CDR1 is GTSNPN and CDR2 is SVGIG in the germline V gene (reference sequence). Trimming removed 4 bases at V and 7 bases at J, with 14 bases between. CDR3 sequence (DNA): TGTGCCTGGACGCCCGACGGCGGGGAGCAGTACTTC. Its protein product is CAWTPDGGEQYF.

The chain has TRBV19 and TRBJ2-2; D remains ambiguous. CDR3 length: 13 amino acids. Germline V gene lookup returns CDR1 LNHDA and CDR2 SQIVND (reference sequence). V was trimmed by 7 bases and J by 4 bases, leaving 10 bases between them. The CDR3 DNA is TGTGCCAGTAAGACCAGCCCCACCGGGGAGCTGTTTTTT. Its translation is CASKTSPTGELFF.

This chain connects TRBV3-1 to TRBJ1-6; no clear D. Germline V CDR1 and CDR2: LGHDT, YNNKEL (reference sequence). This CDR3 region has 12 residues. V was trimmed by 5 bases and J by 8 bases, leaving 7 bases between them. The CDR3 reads CASSFTYSPLHF. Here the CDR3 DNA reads TGTGCCAGCAGCTTTACTTATTCACCCCTCCACTTT.

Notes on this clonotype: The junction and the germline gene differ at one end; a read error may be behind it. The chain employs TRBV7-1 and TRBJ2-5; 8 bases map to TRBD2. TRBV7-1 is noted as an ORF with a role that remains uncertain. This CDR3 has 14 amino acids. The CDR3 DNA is TGTGCCAGCAGCCCAGCGGGAGTTATAGAGACCCAGTACTTC. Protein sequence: CASSPAGVIETQYF.

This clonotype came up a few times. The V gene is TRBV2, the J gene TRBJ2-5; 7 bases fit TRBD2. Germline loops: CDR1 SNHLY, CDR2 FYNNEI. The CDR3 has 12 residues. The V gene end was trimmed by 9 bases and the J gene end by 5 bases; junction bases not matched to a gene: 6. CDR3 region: CARRDYGETQYF. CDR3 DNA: TGTGCCAGAAGGGACTATGGGGAGACCCAGTACTTC.

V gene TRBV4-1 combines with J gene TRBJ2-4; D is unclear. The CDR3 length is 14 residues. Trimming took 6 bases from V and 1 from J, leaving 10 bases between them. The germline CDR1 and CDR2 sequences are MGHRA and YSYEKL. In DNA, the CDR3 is TGCGCCAGCAGTAAGATTGTTGCCAAAAACATTCAGTACTTC. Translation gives CASSKIVAKNIQYF.

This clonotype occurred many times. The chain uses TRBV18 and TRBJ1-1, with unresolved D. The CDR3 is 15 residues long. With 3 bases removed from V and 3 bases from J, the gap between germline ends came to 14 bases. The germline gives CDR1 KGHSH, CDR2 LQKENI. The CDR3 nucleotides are TGTGCCAGCTCACCTACCGGGTTTGGTTACACTGAAGCTTTCTTT. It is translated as CASSPTGFGYTEAFF. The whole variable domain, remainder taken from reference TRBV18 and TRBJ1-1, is NAGVMQNPRHLVRRRGQEARLRCSPMKGHSHVYWYRQLPEEGLKFMVYLQKENIIDESGMPKERFSAEFPKEGPSILRIQQVVRGDSAAYFCASSPTGFGYTEAFFGQGTRLTVV.

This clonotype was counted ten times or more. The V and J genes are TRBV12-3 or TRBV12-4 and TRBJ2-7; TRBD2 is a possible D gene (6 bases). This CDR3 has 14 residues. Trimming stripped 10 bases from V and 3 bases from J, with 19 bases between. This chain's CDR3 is CATNEGGALYEQYF. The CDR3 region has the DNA TGTGCCACCAATGAAGGCGGGGCCCTCTACGAGCAGTACTTC.

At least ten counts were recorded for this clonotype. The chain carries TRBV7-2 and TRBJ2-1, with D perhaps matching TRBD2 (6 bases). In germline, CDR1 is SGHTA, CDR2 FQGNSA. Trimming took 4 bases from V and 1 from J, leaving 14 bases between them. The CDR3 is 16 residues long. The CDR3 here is CASSYEGTGSYNEQFF. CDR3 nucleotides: TGTGCCAGCAGCTACGAAGGGACTGGATCCTACAATGAGCAGTTCTTC. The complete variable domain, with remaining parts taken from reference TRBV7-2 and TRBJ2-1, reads GAGVSQSPSNKVTEKGKDVELRCDPISGHTALYWYRQSLGQGLEFLIYFQGNSAPDKSGLPSDRFSAERTGGSVSTLTIQRTQQEDSAVYLCASSYEGTGSYNEQFFGPGTRLTVL.

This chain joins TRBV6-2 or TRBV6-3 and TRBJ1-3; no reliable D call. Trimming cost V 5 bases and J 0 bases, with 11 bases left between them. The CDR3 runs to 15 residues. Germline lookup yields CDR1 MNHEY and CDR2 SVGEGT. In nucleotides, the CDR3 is TGTGCCAGCAGTGAAGACGGTCTCTCTGGAAACACCATATATTTT. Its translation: CASSEDGLSGNTIYF.

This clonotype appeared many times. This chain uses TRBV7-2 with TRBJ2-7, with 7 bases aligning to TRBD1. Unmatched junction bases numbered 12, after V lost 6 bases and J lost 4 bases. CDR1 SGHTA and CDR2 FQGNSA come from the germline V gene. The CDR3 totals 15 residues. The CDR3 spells CASSRVRDRGYEQYF. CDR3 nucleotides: TGTGCCAGCAGTCGGGTCAGGGACAGAGGTTACGAGCAGTACTTC.

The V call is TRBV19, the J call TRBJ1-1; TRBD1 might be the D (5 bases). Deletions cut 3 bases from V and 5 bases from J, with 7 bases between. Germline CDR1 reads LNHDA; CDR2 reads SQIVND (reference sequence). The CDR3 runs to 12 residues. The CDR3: CASSIEGTEAFF. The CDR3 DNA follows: TGTGCCAGTAGTATCGAGGGGACTGAAGCTTTCTTT.

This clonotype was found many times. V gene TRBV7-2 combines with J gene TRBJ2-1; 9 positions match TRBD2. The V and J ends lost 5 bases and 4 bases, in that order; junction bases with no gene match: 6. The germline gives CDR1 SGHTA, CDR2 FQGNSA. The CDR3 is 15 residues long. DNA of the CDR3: TGTGCCAGCAGCACGACTAGCGGATCGTACAATGAGCAGTTCTTC. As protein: CASSTTSGSYNEQFF. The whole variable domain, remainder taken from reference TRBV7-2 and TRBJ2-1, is GAGVSQSPSNKVTEKGKDVELRCDPISGHTALYWYRQSLGQGLEFLIYFQGNSAPDKSGLPSDRFSAERTGGSVSTLTIQRTQQEDSAVYLCASSTTSGSYNEQFFGPGTRLTVL.

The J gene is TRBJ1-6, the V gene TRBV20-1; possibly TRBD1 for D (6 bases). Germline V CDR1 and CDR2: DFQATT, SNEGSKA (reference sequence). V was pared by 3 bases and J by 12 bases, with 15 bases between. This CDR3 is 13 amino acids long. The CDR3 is CSASQGTALPLHF. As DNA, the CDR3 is TGCAGTGCTAGCCAGGGGACCGCGTTACCCCTCCACTTT.

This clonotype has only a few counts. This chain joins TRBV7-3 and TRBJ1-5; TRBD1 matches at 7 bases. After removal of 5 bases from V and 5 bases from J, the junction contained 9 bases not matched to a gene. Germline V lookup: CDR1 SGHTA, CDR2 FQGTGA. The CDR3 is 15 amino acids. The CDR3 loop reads CASSRGDSGYQPQHF. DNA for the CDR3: TGTGCCAGCAGCCGAGGGGACAGCGGCTATCAGCCCCAGCATTTT.

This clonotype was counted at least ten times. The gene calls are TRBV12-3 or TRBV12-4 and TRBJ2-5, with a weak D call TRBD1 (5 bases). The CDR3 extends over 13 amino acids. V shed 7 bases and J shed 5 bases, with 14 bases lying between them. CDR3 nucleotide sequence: TGTGCCAGCACTCAGGGTGGTTGGGAGACCCAGTACTTC. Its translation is CASTQGGWETQYF.

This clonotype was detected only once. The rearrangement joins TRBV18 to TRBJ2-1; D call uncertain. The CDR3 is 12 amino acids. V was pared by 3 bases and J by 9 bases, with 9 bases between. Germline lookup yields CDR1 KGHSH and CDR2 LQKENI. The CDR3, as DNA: TGTGCCAGCTCACCGGACGAAGCTGAGCAGTTCTTC. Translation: CASSPDEAEQFF.

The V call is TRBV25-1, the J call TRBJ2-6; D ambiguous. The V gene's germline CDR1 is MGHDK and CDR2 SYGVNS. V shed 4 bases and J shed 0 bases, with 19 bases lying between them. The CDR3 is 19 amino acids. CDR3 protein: CASSGPATEFFSGANVLTF. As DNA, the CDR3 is TGTGCCAGCAGTGGGCCCGCCACCGAATTTTTCTCTGGGGCCAACGTCCTGACTTTC.

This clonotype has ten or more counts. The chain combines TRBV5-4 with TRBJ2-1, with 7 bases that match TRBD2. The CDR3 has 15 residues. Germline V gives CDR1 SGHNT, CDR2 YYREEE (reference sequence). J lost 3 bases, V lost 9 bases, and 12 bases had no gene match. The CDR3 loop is CATAGAGRFYNEQFF. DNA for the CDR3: TGTGCCACCGCTGGAGCGGGAAGATTCTACAATGAGCAGTTCTTC.

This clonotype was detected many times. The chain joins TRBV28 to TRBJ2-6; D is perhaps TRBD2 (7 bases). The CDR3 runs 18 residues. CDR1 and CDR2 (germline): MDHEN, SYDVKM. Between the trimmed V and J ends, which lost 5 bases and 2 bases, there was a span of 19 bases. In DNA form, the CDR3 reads TGTGCCAGCAGTCTTTCGGGGGGCGCGGGGCCTGGGGCCAACGTCCTGACTTTC. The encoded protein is CASSLSGGAGPGANVLTF.